One and the same sample provided the 9 T cell receptor beta chains below, sequenced in a study of T cell changes during pregnancy in multiple sclerosis (dated by TCRdb to between 2018 and 2020). Library generation was performed with the immunoSEQ multiplex PCR assay. This is the immuneACCESS table as TCRdb keeps it, with only in-frame sequences that have V and J called. A part of the clones is gone; compared with another copy, unresolved V genes explain less than half, and the rest is unexplained. The sample data list tens of thousands of clones, and 90% of these were observed just once. Clones ranked in the top ten supply 5.5% to 7% of the sample. Sequencing was performed on peripheral blood, taken in the third trimester of pregnancy. The receptors were gathered from a female donor in good health, enrolled as a control in a pregnancy study.

This clone was recorded a few times. The CDR3 spells CASSRPGDNGYTF. CDR3 nucleotides: TGTGCCAGCAGCCGCCCAGGGGATAATGGCTACACCTTC. The rearrangement uses TRBV7-9 and TRBJ1-2, with D possibly being TRBD1 (6 bases). The CDR3 spans 13 residues. Trimming stripped 5 bases from V and 6 bases from J, with 13 bases between. CDR1 is SEHNR and CDR2 is FQNEAQ in the germline V gene (reference sequence).

V is TRBV9 and J is TRBJ2-2; 10 nucleotides agree with TRBD2. The CDR3 has 18 residues. Germline CDR1 and CDR2: SGDLS and YYNGEE. The junction had 13 bases not matched to a gene; V was cut back by 4 bases and J by 4 bases. CDR3 bases: TGTGCCAGCAGCTTAGGCCCGGCTAGCGGGGGATTCACCGGGGAGCTGTTTTTT. Protein product: CASSLGPASGGFTGELFF.

The chain couples TRBV5-4 to TRBJ2-1, with 9 bases lining up with TRBD2. The CDR3 consists of 18 residues. V was pared by 3 bases and J by 8 bases, with 18 bases of the junction left unmatched. CDR1 and CDR2 from the germline V gene are SGHNT and YYREEE (reference sequence). The CDR3, as DNA: TGTGCCAGCAGCTGGGGGGGTTTCGGCGCGGGAGGGTCGGATGAGCAGTTCTTC. Encoded protein: CASSWGGFGAGGSDEQFF.

The rearrangement uses TRBV7-6 and TRBJ2-7; no reliable D call. Looked up from germline, CDR1 is SGHVS and CDR2 is FNYEAQ. CDR3 length: 14 residues. Trimming took 1 base from V and 2 from J, leaving 9 bases between them. The CDR3 reads CASSLGSSPYEQYF. CDR3 sequence (DNA): TGTGCCAGCAGCTTAGGTAGCTCTCCCTACGAGCAGTACTTC.

The rearrangement uses TRBV7-2 and TRBJ2-1; TRBD2 is a possible D gene (6 bases). The CDR3 loop spans 15 amino acids. The V gene lost 5 bases and the J gene lost 5 bases, with 16 bases spanning the gap. CDR1 is SGHTA, CDR2 FQGNSA, per germline. CDR3 protein: CASSPVLAVNNEQFF. The CDR3 DNA sequence: TGTGCCAGCAGCCCCGTATTAGCGGTTAACAATGAGCAGTTCTTC.

The rearrangement links TRBV29-1 to TRBJ2-3; 9 positions agree with TRBD2. The V gene's germline CDR1 is SQVTM and CDR2 ANQGSEA. The CDR3 contains 13 residues. Unmatched junction bases numbered 3, after V lost 7 bases and J lost 1 base. CDR3: CSDKRGGTDTQYF. For the CDR3, the DNA is TGCAGCGATAAGCGGGGGGGCACAGATACGCAGTATTTT.

This chain uses TRBV7-8 with TRBJ2-4; 7 bases are shared with TRBD2. Germline V gene data show CDR1 as SGHVS and CDR2 as FQNEAQ. The V segment lost 3 bases and the J segment 1 base; nucleotides outside the gene matches: 6. This CDR3 spans 16 amino acids. The chain's CDR3 is CASSFHRGGAKNIQYF. CDR3 DNA: TGTGCCAGCAGCTTCCACCGGGGAGGGGCCAAAAACATTCAGTACTTC.

This clone was recorded once. The rearrangement joins TRBV12-5 to TRBJ1-1; D is unresolved. Germline CDR1 reads LGHNT; CDR2 reads FRNRAP. The CDR3 is 12 residues long. V was shortened by 3 bases and J by 8 bases, with 10 bases between the two germline ends. The CDR3: CASGFLGTEAFF. CDR3 coding DNA: TGTGCTAGTGGTTTCTTGGGCACAGAAGCTTTCTTT.

The chain recombines TRBV7-9 with TRBJ1-4, with TRBD1 identical over 10 bases. Germline CDR1 SEHNR, CDR2 FQNEAQ (reference sequence). CDR3 size: 14 residues. With 3 bases clipped from V and 8 bases from J, the junction kept 3 bases outside the gene matches. The CDR3 sequence: CASSFRDRGEKLFF. Here the CDR3 DNA reads TGTGCCAGCAGCTTCCGGGACAGGGGCGAAAAACTGTTTTTT.